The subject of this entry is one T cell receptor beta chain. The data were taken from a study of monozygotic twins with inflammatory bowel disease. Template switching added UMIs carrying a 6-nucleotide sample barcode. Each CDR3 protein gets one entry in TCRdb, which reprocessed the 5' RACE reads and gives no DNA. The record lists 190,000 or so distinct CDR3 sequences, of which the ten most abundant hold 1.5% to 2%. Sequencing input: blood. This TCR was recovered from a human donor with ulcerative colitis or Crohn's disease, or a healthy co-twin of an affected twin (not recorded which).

The CDR3 here is CAASGQLNIQYF. The chain combines TRBV2 with TRBJ2-4; TCRdb selects TRBD1, and the lack of DNA leaves this call unchecked. The CDR3 covers 12 residues. Germline CDR1 and CDR2: SNHLY and FYNNEI. Supplemented by reference TRBV2 and TRBJ2-4, the full variable domain reads EPEVTQTPSHQVTQMGQEVILRCVPISNHLYFYWYRQILGQKVEFLVSFYNNEISEKSEIFDDQFSVERPDGSNFTLKIRSTKLEDSAMYFCAASGQLNIQYFGAGTRLSVL.